One and the same sample provided the 22 T cell receptor beta chains below, sequenced in a study of monozygotic twins with inflammatory bowel disease. Following a re-call of the 5' RACE reads, TCRdb has one entry per CDR3 protein and lacks DNA. The table lists about 140,000 distinct CDR3 sequences. Sequenced material: blood. These receptor sequences come from a human donor with ulcerative colitis or Crohn's disease, or a healthy co-twin of an affected twin (not recorded which).

The rearrangement joins TRBV7-2 to TRBJ1-5. The CDR3 contains 16 residues. The germline CDR1 and CDR2 sequences are SGHTA and FQGNSA. This CDR3 reads CASSSKSLASNQPQHF.

The rearrangement links TRBV6-5 to TRBJ2-3; TCRdb lists TRBD2, though no DNA is available to test this call. Germline-derived CDR1 and CDR2 are MNHEY and SVGAGI. The length of the CDR3 is 14 residues. The CDR3 reads CASSYGSGGDTQYF.

This chain links TRBV7-8 with TRBJ2-7; TCRdb's D call of TRBD1 is untestable without DNA. This CDR3 comprises 14 residues. The germline CDR1 and CDR2 sequences are SGHVS and FQNEAQ. CDR3 in amino acids: CASSRGQSYYEQYF.

The chain recombines TRBV7-3 with TRBJ2-2. This CDR3 spans 14 amino acids. Germline CDR1 and CDR2: SGHTA and FQGTGA. CDR3 sequence: CASSSGLTTGELFF.

The chain is built from TRBV7-2 and TRBJ2-7; TCRdb indicates TRBD2, and absent DNA this call remains unverified. The CDR3 extends over 14 amino acids. Germline CDR1 SGHTA, CDR2 FQGNSA. The CDR3 reads CASSLDSSADRRYF.

The CDR3 here is CAISTGTVSYEQYF. The J gene is TRBJ2-7, the V gene TRBV10-3; without DNA, the TCRdb call of TRBD1 cannot be checked. CDR1 ENHRY and CDR2 SYGVKD come from the germline V gene. CDR3 size: 14 residues.

This CDR3 reads CASSQRDRVPHRSGYTF. The chain uses TRBV5-1 and TRBJ1-2; lacking DNA, the TRBD1 call made by TCRdb goes unchecked. Germline V lookup: CDR1 SGHRS, CDR2 YFSETQ. This CDR3 has 17 residues.

V is TRBV20-1 and J is TRBJ1-4; absent DNA, TCRdb's TRBD1 call cannot be checked. This CDR3 has 14 residues. Germline lookup yields CDR1 DFQATT and CDR2 SNEGSKA (reference sequence). Here the CDR3 reads CSAGPTGDNEKLFF.

The V call is TRBV5-1, the J call TRBJ2-3. Germline CDR1 is SGHRS and CDR2 is YFSETQ. The CDR3 runs 12 residues. CDR3: CASSPSGDTQYF.

The rearrangement joins TRBV10-3 to TRBJ2-7; TCRdb picks TRBD1, but there is no DNA to check that call. The CDR3 contains 11 residues. In germline, CDR1 is ENHRY, CDR2 SYGVKD. CDR3 in amino acids: CAISDGAEQYF.

The chain has TRBV28 and TRBJ2-7; TCRdb picks TRBD1, but there is no DNA to check that call. CDR3 size: 14 residues. Germline CDR1 is MDHEN and CDR2 is SYDVKM. This CDR3 reads CASNLGQAAYEQYF.

This sequence joins TRBV7-3 and TRBJ2-3; checking the TCRdb D call of TRBD1 is not possible without DNA. Germline-derived CDR1 and CDR2 are SGHTA and FQGTGA. This CDR3 spans 15 amino acids. The CDR3 region is CASSLGPRGGDTQYF.

The CDR3 protein is CASSLEQIEDTQYF. The V call is TRBV5-1, the J call TRBJ2-3. Germline-derived CDR1 and CDR2 are SGHRS and YFSETQ. The CDR3 is 14 residues long.

The chain is built from TRBV20-1 and TRBJ2-2; TCRdb reports TRBD2, a call that lacks DNA to check it against. The CDR3 spans 14 residues. From germline, CDR1 is DFQATT and CDR2 SNEGSKA (reference sequence). CDR3 amino acids: CSARLAGGPGELFF.

V usage is TRBV5-1 and J usage is TRBJ2-1. This CDR3 is 14 amino acids long. Germline V gene data show CDR1 as SGHRS and CDR2 as YFSETQ. CDR3 sequence reads: CASSLDPGYNEQFF.

The chain has TRBV18 and TRBJ1-4; the TCRdb D gene call, TRBD1, has no DNA to confirm it. The CDR3 runs to 14 residues. CDR1 is KGHSH, CDR2 LQKENI, per germline. The CDR3 spells CASSPGTGYEKLFF.

The chain employs TRBV5-1 and TRBJ2-3; TCRdb's D call, TRBD1, is unchecked because there is no DNA. This CDR3 spans 15 amino acids. Germline V gene sequence: CDR1 SGHRS, CDR2 YFSETQ. CDR3: CASSRDRGQGDTQYF.

The chain is built from TRBV4-2 and TRBJ2-2; the D call from TCRdb, TRBD1, cannot be confirmed without DNA. The CDR3 contains 15 residues. Per the germline V gene, CDR1 is LGHNA and CDR2 is YNFKEQ. CDR3 protein: CASSQRPDRAGELFF.

The chain has TRBV29-1 and TRBJ2-1; the TCRdb D gene call, TRBD2, has no DNA to confirm it. The CDR3 consists of 17 residues. The germline V gene has CDR1 SQVTM and CDR2 ANQGSEA. CDR3: CSVKGTSGGAAYNEQFF.

The CDR3 here is CSASGRGLETQYF. J is TRBJ2-5 and V is TRBV20-1; the TCRdb call, TRBD1, lacks DNA for checking. Germline V CDR1 and CDR2: DFQATT, SNEGSKA (reference sequence). This CDR3 spans 13 amino acids.

V is TRBV7-3 and J is TRBJ2-3; lacking DNA, the TRBD1 call made by TCRdb goes unchecked. CDR1 SGHTA and CDR2 FQGTGA come from the germline V gene. CDR3 length equals 16 residues. The CDR3 sequence: CASSHNRGLGTDTQYF.

The genes are TRBV5-1 and TRBJ2-7. The CDR3 is 13 residues long. From germline, CDR1 is SGHRS and CDR2 YFSETQ. The CDR3 reads CASSFQPSYEQYF.